These T cell receptor beta chains were read from a single sample in a study of graft-versus-host responses after intestinal transplantation. Assay: immunoSEQ multiplex PCR; the TCRdb copy retains only in-frame clones and omits some. The repertoire consists of some 13,000 clones, with more than 30% occurring once and the leading ten covering roughly 15%. The sample in question was alloreactive CD8+ T cells from a mixed lymphocyte reaction culture, obtained before intestinal transplant. These receptor sequences come from a human patient who received an intestinal transplant. Each CDR3 is given with its conserved first and last residue. A D gene is named only where the DNA matches it firmly. Size is omitted from some rows. Given values are once, few, many or a class for expanded clones.

>TRBJ1-6|TRBV4-1|NA|15|TRBD1
CASSQGQGDNSPLHF
TGCGCCAGCAGCCAGGGACAGGGGGATAATTCACCCCTCCACTTT
>TRBJ2-7|TRBV4-1|medium-sized|14|NA
CASSQVRGSYEQYF
TGCGCCAGCAGCCAAGTCCGGGGGAGCTACGAGCAGTACTTC
>TRBJ2-7|TRBV6-1|medium-sized|12|NA
CASARGGDEQYF
TGTGCCAGCGCCCGCGGGGGCGACGAGCAGTACTTC
>TRBJ1-5|TRBV5-1|few|16|TRBD1
CASSLGTGGADQPQHF
TGCGCCAGCAGCTTGGGCACAGGGGGCGCGGACCAGCCCCAGCATTTT
>TRBJ1-3|TRBV28|NA|14|NA
CASSQGLGGNTIYF
TGTGCCAGCAGTCAGGGGCTAGGAGGAAACACCATATATTTT
>TRBJ1-1|TRBV19|NA|13|NA
CASSIPQGIEAFF
TGTGCCAGTAGTATCCCACAGGGAATTGAAGCTTTCTTT
>TRBJ1-1|TRBV19|few|15|TRBD1
CASSMTGAGGTEAFF
TGTGCCAGTAGTATGACAGGCGCAGGGGGCACTGAAGCTTTCTTT
>TRBJ2-7|TRBV4-1|medium-sized|13|TRBD1
CASSQQGADEQYF
TGCGCCAGCAGCCAACAGGGGGCGGACGAGCAGTACTTC
>TRBJ1-2|TRBV27|NA|13|NA
CASSLSRDYGYTF
TGTGCCAGCAGTTTAAGCAGGGACTATGGCTACACCTTC
>TRBJ2-7|TRBV10-2|NA|15|TRBD2
CASLPTSGGLMEQYF
TGCGCCAGCCTCCCCACTAGCGGGGGCCTTATGGAGCAGTACTTC
>TRBJ2-2|TRBV28|once|15|NA
CASSWETTNTGELFF
TGTGCCAGCAGTTGGGAGACTACGAACACCGGGGAGCTGTTTTTT
>TRBJ1-3|TRBV6-5|NA|13|NA
CASSYARGNTIYF
TGTGCCAGCAGTTACGCCAGGGGAAACACCATATATTTT
>TRBJ2-3|TRBV29-1|NA|15|TRBD2
CSVEASGSLTDTQYF
TGCAGCGTTGAAGCCAGCGGGAGTCTCACAGATACGCAGTATTTT
>TRBJ1-2|TRBV5-4|NA|14|TRBD1
CASSPETGDYGYTF
TGTGCCAGCAGCCCGGAGACAGGGGATTATGGCTACACCTTC
>TRBJ2-1|TRBV5-1|few|15|TRBD2
CASSLGTSGSNEQFF
TGCGCCAGCAGCTTGGGAACTAGCGGATCCAATGAGCAGTTCTTC
>TRBJ2-1|TRBV6-1|NA|13|TRBD2
CASMASGSYEQFF
TGTGCCAGCATGGCTAGCGGGAGCTATGAGCAGTTCTTC
>TRBJ2-7|TRBV29-1|NA|13|NA
CSVSGSSHYEQYF
TGCAGCGTTTCCGGGTCCTCCCACTACGAGCAGTACTTC
>TRBJ1-5|TRBV6-5|NA|15|TRBD1
CASSWDRGLDQPQHF
TGTGCCAGCAGCTGGGACAGGGGGCTGGATCAGCCCCAGCATTTT
>TRBJ2-5|TRBV10-3|NA|16|TRBD1
CAIRPGQGKNQETQYF
TGTGCCATCCGCCCTGGACAGGGGAAAAACCAAGAGACCCAGTACTTC
>TRBJ2-7|TRBV6-1|NA|13|NA
CATSPRLPYEQYF
TGTGCCACCAGTCCCCGTCTTCCCTACGAGCAGTACTTC
>TRBJ2-7|TRBV28|NA|14|NA
CASSLLPGSYEQYF
TGTGCCAGCAGTCTCCTACCAGGCTCCTACGAGCAGTACTTC
>TRBJ2-7|TRBV11-2|NA|13|NA
CASSLGPLREQYF
TGTGCCAGCAGCTTGGGGCCCCTAAGAGAGCAGTACTTC
>TRBJ1-1|TRBV28|NA|14|TRBD1
CASSSSGTATEAFF
TGTGCCAGCAGTTCCTCTGGGACAGCCACTGAAGCTTTCTTT
>TRBJ1-2|TRBV15|NA|16|NA
CATSRDRQGVGYGYTF
TGTGCCACCAGCAGAGATAGGCAGGGCGTCGGCTATGGCTACACCTTC
>TRBJ2-2|TRBV19|once|12|NA
CASSIGGRELFF
TGTGCCAGTAGTATTGGAGGGAGGGAGCTGTTTTTT
>TRBJ1-3|TRBV6-8|NA|14|NA
CASRGATSGNTIYF
TGTGCCAGCAGAGGGGCGACCTCTGGAAACACCATATATTTT
>TRBJ1-1|TRBV27|NA|11|NA
CASSTGAEAFF
TGTGCCAGCAGTACAGGAGCCGAAGCTTTCTTT
>TRBJ2-7|TRBV30|NA|16|TRBD2
CAWSGLAGVGYYEQYF
TGTGCCTGGAGCGGACTAGCGGGAGTGGGGTACTACGAGCAGTACTTC
>TRBJ1-5|TRBV2|few|13|TRBD1
CASGGQNNQPQHF
TGTGCCAGCGGGGGACAGAACAATCAGCCCCAGCATTTT
>TRBJ1-2|TRBV6-5|NA|15|NA
CASNHEWGQWGGYTF
TGTGCCAGCAACCACGAATGGGGGCAGTGGGGTGGCTACACCTTC
>TRBJ2-7|TRBV30|NA|12|NA
CAWSVGGYEQYF
TGTGCCTGGAGTGTAGGGGGCTACGAGCAGTACTTC
>TRBJ2-7|TRBV5-4|NA|14|TRBD1
CASSLYRGSYEQYF
TGTGCCAGCAGCTTATACAGGGGGAGCTACGAGCAGTACTTC
>TRBJ2-7|TRBV5-1|NA|13|TRBD2
CASSLVAGDEQYF
TGCGCCAGCAGCTTGGTCGCGGGAGACGAGCAGTACTTC
>TRBJ2-2|TRBV7-6|NA|15|TRBD1
CASSSSTGPFGELFF
TGTGCCAGCAGCTCCTCGACAGGGCCGTTCGGGGAGCTGTTTTTT
>TRBJ2-1|TRBV9|many|16|NA
CASSVEGSGRYNEQFF
TGTGCCAGCAGCGTAGAGGGAAGCGGCCGCTACAATGAGCAGTTCTTC
>TRBJ2-1|TRBV5-1|NA|14|NA
CASSLYAETNEQFF
TGCGCCAGCAGCTTGTACGCGGAAACGAATGAGCAGTTCTTC
>TRBJ2-3|TRBV11-3|NA|16|TRBD1
CASSPRGLWPTDTQYF
TGTGCCAGCAGTCCCAGGGGGCTGTGGCCCACAGATACGCAGTATTTT
>TRBJ2-1|TRBV9|medium-sized|15|NA
CASSVDTGGGNEQFF
TGTGCCAGCAGCGTAGATACAGGGGGGGGCAATGAGCAGTTCTTC
>TRBJ2-7|TRBV19|NA|14|TRBD2
CASSIWEGSYEQYF
TGTGCCAGTAGTATATGGGAGGGGAGCTACGAGCAGTACTTC
>TRBJ2-3|TRBV4-3|few|17|TRBD2
CASSQEGLAGITDTQYF
TGCGCCAGCAGCCAAGAGGGACTAGCGGGGATCACAGATACGCAGTATTTT
>TRBJ2-1|TRBV28|few|15|NA
CASSPRGTSYNEQFF
TGTGCCAGCAGTCCTCGAGGAACCTCCTACAATGAGCAGTTCTTC
>TRBJ2-3|TRBV9|once|15|TRBD1
CASSLGGRSGDTQYF
TGTGCCAGCAGCCTAGGGGGCCGAAGTGGGGATACGCAGTATTTT